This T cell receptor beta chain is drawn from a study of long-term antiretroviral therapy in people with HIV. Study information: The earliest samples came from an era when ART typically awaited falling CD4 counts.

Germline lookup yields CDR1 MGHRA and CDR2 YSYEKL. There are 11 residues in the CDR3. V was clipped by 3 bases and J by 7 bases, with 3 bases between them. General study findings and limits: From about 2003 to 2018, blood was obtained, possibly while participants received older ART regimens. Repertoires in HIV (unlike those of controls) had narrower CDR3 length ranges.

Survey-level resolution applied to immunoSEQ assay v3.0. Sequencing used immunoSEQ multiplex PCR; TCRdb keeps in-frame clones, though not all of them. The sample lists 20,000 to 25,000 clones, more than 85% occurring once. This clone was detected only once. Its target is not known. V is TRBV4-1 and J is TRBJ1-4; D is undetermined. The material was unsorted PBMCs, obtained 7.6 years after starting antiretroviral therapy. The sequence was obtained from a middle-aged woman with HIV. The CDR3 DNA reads TGCGCCAGCAGCCATGGTGAAAAACTGTTTTTT. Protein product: CASSHGEKLFF.